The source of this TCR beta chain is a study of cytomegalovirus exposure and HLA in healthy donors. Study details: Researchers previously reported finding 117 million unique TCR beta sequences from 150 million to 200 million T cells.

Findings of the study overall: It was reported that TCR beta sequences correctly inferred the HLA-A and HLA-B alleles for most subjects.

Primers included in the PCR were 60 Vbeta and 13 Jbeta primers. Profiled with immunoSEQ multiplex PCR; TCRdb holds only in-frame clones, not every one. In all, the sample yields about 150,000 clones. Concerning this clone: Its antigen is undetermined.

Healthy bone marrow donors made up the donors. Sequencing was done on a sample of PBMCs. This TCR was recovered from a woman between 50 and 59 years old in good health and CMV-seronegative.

DNA of the CDR3: TGTGCCAGCAGCGCCCACAGGGGGAATAATTCACCCCTCCACTTT. Translating gives CASSAHRGNNSPLHF. V is TRBV11-1 and J is TRBJ1-6; 8 positions agree with TRBD1. J lost 5 bases, V lost 5 bases, and 5 bases had no gene match. The V gene's germline CDR1 is SGHAT and CDR2 FQDESV (reference sequence). CDR3 length: 15 amino acids.